One and the same sample provided the 11 T cell receptor beta chains below, sequenced in a study of blood T cell repertoires in COVID-19. Libraries were prepared by immunoSEQ multiplex PCR; TCRdb keeps only in-frame clonotypes and omits some of them. The profile shows under 85,000 clones, around 91% of them singletons. Material for sequencing was peripheral blood. Source of these receptors: a man aged 65-85 years with active or convalescent COVID-19.

The chain combines TRBV6-1 with TRBJ1-5, with 7 positions matching TRBD1. The CDR3 contains 15 residues. V was pared by 3 bases and J by 3 bases, with 5 bases of the junction left unmatched. Germline CDR1 is MNHNS and CDR2 is SASEGT. CDR3 residues: CASSDRDRSNQPQHF. CDR3 in DNA: TGTGCCAGCAGTGATAGGGACAGATCCAATCAGCCCCAGCATTTT.

The rearrangement uses TRBV7-6 and TRBJ1-3; 12 bases line up with TRBD1. The CDR3 contains 16 residues. Germline CDR1 is SGHVS and CDR2 is FNYEAQ. V shed 1 base and J 4 bases; nucleotides not matched to a gene: 2. The CDR3 loop reads CASSLVGQGAGNTIYF. The CDR3 nucleotides are TGTGCCAGCAGCTTAGTGGGACAGGGGGCAGGAAACACCATATATTTT.

The chain employs TRBV5-1 and TRBJ1-1; 7 bases align to TRBD1. Germline V gene sequence: CDR1 SGHRS, CDR2 YFSETQ. The CDR3 has 14 residues. The junction had 15 bases not matched to a gene; V was cut back by 4 bases and J by 12 bases. This CDR3 is CASSLTLGQSVTFF. The CDR3 DNA sequence: TGCGCCAGCAGCCTAACCTTGGGACAGAGCGTAACTTTCTTT.

This clone was picked up one time. The chain employs TRBV5-1 and TRBJ1-6; no clear D gene. Trimming left V 0 bases short and J 1 base short, with 11 bases between. CDR3 length equals 17 residues. Germline values: CDR1 SGHRS, CDR2 YFSETQ. The CDR3 spells CASSLVAVRSYNSPLHF. The CDR3 DNA follows: TGCGCCAGCAGCTTGGTAGCGGTTCGGTCCTATAATTCACCCCTCCACTTT.

CDR3 DNA sequence: TGTGCCAGCAGCCCCCGTGGGACACTCCTCTACGAGCAGTACTTC. This gives the protein CASSPRGTLLYEQYF. The chain uses TRBV7-9 and TRBJ2-7, with a possible D match to TRBD1 (6 bases). Germline V gene data show CDR1 as SEHNR and CDR2 as FQNEAQ (reference sequence). The length of the CDR3 is 15 residues. The V and J ends lost 5 bases and 3 bases respectively, with 17 bases between them.

This clone was seen once. V usage is TRBV9 and J usage is TRBJ2-7; maybe TRBD2 (5 bases). This CDR3 is 14 amino acids long. Between the trimmed V and J ends, which lost 0 bases and 3 bases, there was a span of 10 bases. Germline CDR1 SGDLS, CDR2 YYNGEE. The CDR3 sequence: CASSVGARGYEQYF. The DNA for the CDR3 is TGTGCCAGCAGCGTAGGGGCTCGGGGCTACGAGCAGTACTTC.

The J gene is TRBJ1-6, the V gene TRBV19; D perhaps matches TRBD1 (6 bases). Germline assignment: CDR1 LNHDA and CDR2 SQIVND (reference sequence). Trimming removed 5 bases from V and 6 bases from J, with 14 bases in between. This CDR3 region has 15 residues. The CDR3 DNA reads TGTGCCAGTAGTGGAACAGGGTTGGGTAATTCACCCCTCCACTTT. This gives the protein CASSGTGLGNSPLHF.

The chain combines TRBV18 with TRBJ1-2, with a possible D match to TRBD1 (6 bases). Trimming left V 0 bases short and J 6 bases short, with 11 bases between. The CDR3 sequence is 14 residues long. From germline, CDR1 is KGHSH and CDR2 LQKENI. The CDR3 loop is CASSPPDRTDGYTF. DNA of the CDR3: TGTGCCAGCTCACCACCGGATAGGACAGATGGCTACACCTTC.

The table lists this clone with a count of one. This sequence joins TRBV18 and TRBJ2-1; 8 bases fit TRBD1. The germline V gene has CDR1 KGHSH and CDR2 LQKENI. The CDR3 has 16 amino acids. V dropped 4 bases and J dropped 10; count of bases not matched to a gene: 15. As DNA, the CDR3 is TGTGCCAGCTCACAGCGGACAGGGACTCGAATTAAAGAGCAGTTCTTC. It specifies CASSQRTGTRIKEQFF. The full variable domain, completed using reference TRBV18 and TRBJ2-1, is NAGVMQNPRHLVRRRGQEARLRCSPMKGHSHVYWYRQLPEEGLKFMVYLQKENIIDESGMPKERFSAEFPKEGPSILRIQQVVRGDSAAYFCASSQRTGTRIKEQFFGPGTRLTVL.

The chain joins TRBV5-5 to TRBJ1-2; the match to TRBD1 covers 7 bases. Germline values: CDR1 SGHKS, CDR2 YYEKEE (reference sequence). The CDR3 is made up of 13 amino acids. Trimming took 0 bases from V and 10 from J; bases not matched to a gene: 6. CDR3 sequence reads: CASSLVWQGVYTF. The CDR3 bases are TGTGCCAGCAGCTTGGTTTGGCAGGGGGTCTACACCTTC.

This sequence joins TRBV6-5 and TRBJ2-3; 7 bases match TRBD1. The germline gives CDR1 MNHEY, CDR2 SVGAGI. V gave up 7 bases and J gave up 2 bases; unmatched junction bases: 6. CDR3 size: 14 residues. This CDR3 is CASTRGRHTDTQYF. The CDR3 DNA reads as TGTGCCAGCACAAGGGGGCGTCACACAGATACGCAGTATTTT.